The clone carrying this T cell receptor beta chain appeared a single time. The recovered donors of Cohort 3 showed two negative PCRs, clearance, or symptom resolution. The source of the sample is a study of blood T cell repertoires in COVID-19. Study processing details: Scientists estimated how many nucleated cells there were by amplifying reference gene primers. Assay: immunoSEQ multiplex PCR; the TCRdb copy retains only in-frame clones and omits some. Clone size and V and J calls were adopted from that table, with D and trimming inferred from the DNA. Here the sample spans 200,000 to 250,000 clones, 70% to 90% being singletons. This sequence originates from a man aged 30 to 39 who had recovered from COVID-19. Material: PBMCs or T cells enriched from blood (not recorded which).

CDR3 sequence reads: CASSWGSQGVRGETQYF. The CDR3 DNA sequence: TGTGCCAGCAGTTGGGGGTCACAGGGGGTACGAGGGGAGACCCAGTACTTC. This chain links TRBV5-4 with TRBJ2-5; 8 bases align to TRBD1. This CDR3 comprises 17 residues. Germline values: CDR1 SGHNT, CDR2 YYREEE (reference sequence). J was trimmed by 5 bases and V by 5 bases; bases with no gene match: 17.